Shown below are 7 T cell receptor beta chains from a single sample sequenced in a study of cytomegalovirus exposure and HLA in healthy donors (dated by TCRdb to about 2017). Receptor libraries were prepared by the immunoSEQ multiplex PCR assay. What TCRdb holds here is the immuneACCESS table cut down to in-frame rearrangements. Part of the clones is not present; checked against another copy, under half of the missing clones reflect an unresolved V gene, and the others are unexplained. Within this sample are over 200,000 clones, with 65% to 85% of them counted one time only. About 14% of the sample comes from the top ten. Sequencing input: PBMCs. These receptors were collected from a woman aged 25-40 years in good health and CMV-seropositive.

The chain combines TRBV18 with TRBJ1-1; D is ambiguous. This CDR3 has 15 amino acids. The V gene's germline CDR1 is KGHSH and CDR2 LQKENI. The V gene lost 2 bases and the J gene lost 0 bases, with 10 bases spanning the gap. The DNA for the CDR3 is TGTGCCAGCTCACCATCACAGTTCATGAACACTGAAGCTTTCTTT. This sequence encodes CASSPSQFMNTEAFF.

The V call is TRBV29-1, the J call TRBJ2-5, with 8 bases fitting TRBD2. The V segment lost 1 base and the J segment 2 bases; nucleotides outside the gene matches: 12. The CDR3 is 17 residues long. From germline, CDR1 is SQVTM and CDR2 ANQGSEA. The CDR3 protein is CSVEGTAGTRGQETQYF. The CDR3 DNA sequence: TGCAGCGTTGAAGGGACAGCCGGGACTAGAGGTCAAGAGACCCAGTACTTC. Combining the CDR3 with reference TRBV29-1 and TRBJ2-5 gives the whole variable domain SAVISQKPSRDICQRGTSLTIQCQVDSQVTMMFWYRQQPGQSLTLIATANQGSEATYESGFVIDKFPISRPNLTFSTLTVSNMSPEDSSIYLCSVEGTAGTRGQETQYFGPGTRLLVL.

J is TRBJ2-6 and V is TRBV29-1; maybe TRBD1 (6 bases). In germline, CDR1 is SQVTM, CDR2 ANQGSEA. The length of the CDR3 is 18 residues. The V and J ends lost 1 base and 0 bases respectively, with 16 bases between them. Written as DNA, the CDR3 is TGCAGCGTTGAAGTACGCGGCAGGGGTAACTCTGGGGCCAACGTCCTGACTTTC. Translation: CSVEVRGRGNSGANVLTF.

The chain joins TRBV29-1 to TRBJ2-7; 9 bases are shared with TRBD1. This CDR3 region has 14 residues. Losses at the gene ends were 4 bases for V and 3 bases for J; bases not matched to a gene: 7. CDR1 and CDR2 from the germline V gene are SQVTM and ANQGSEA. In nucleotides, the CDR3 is TGCAGCGTTGTCTTTTTGGACAGGGGCTACGAGCAGTACTTC. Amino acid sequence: CSVVFLDRGYEQYF.

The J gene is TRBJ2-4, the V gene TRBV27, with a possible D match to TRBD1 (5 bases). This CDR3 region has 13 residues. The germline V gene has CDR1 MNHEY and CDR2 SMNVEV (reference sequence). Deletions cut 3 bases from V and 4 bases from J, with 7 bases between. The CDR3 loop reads CASSLTEKNIQYF. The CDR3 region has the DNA TGTGCCAGCAGTTTGACAGAGAAAAACATTCAGTACTTC.

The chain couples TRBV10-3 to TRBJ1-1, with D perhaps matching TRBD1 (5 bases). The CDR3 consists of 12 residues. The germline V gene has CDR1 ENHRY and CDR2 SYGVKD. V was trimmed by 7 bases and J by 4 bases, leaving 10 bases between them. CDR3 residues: CAITQGGTEAFF. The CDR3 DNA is TGTGCCATCACGCAGGGAGGCACTGAAGCTTTCTTT.

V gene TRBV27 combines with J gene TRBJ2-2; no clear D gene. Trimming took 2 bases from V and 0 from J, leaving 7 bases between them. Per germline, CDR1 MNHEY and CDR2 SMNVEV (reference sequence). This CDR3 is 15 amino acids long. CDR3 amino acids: CASSLGATNTGELFF. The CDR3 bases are TGTGCCAGCAGTTTAGGCGCCACGAACACCGGGGAGCTGTTTTTT.